Each of the 4 T cell receptor beta chains below was sequenced from the same sample in a study of PD-1 blockade in classical Hodgkin lymphoma. The protocol was immunoSEQ multiplex PCR, while the TCRdb copy is restricted to in-frame clones and leaves out a portion. Found here are 45,000 to 55,000 clones, around 74% of them singletons; the top ten hold more than 10%. Time point reported: cycle 4 day 1 (C4D1), after less than 7 weeks of nivolumab. Each of the patients experienced relapse following autologous stem cell transplantation, and their brentuximab vedotin exposure differed. The material sequenced was peripheral blood mononuclear cells (PBMCs), taken before the fourth cycle of nivolumab. The receptors originated from a human donor with classical Hodgkin lymphoma.

V usage is TRBV11-2 and J usage is TRBJ2-3; possibly TRBD2 for D (5 bases). Germline CDR1 reads SGHAT; CDR2 reads FQNNGV. V lost 6 bases and J 3 bases, leaving 25 bases between the germline ends. The CDR3 loop spans 18 amino acids. CDR3 nucleotides: TGTGCCAGCAGACGCCGCGACTACACAGCGCCAGATACAGATACGCAGTATTTT. It is translated as CASRRRDYTAPDTDTQYF.

In DNA form, the CDR3 reads TGTGCCAGCAGCTTAGGGGGATTTGCCTACGAGCAGTACTTC. Translation gives CASSLGGFAYEQYF. The chain carries TRBV7-9 and TRBJ2-7; D gene ambiguous. V lost 1 base, J lost 2 bases, and 9 bases lay in between. This CDR3 is 14 amino acids long. Per germline, CDR1 SEHNR and CDR2 FQNEAQ (reference sequence).

The sample holds a few counts of this clone. This chain connects TRBV10-1 to TRBJ2-1; 8 bases are a match to TRBD2. The length of the CDR3 is 13 residues. The V gene end was trimmed by 9 bases and the J gene end by 3 bases; junction bases not matched to a gene: 4. CDR1 is WNHNN, CDR2 SYGVQD, per germline (reference sequence). The CDR3 sequence: CASQRESYNEQFF. Here the CDR3 DNA reads TGCGCCAGTCAGCGGGAGAGCTACAATGAGCAGTTCTTC.

V is TRBV5-6 and J is TRBJ2-1; D gene unclear. The V and J ends lost 0 bases and 0 bases respectively, with 4 bases between them. The CDR3 loop spans 14 amino acids. Germline-derived CDR1 and CDR2 are SGHDT and YYEEEE. The CDR3 reads CASSLGSSYNEQFF. In DNA form, the CDR3 reads TGTGCCAGCAGCTTGGGGAGCTCCTACAATGAGCAGTTCTTC.